Below are 25 T cell receptor beta chains sequenced from a single sample in a study of CD8+ T cells in alopecia areata. Investigators isolated RNA and reverse transcribed it into cDNA to act as the sequencing template. Sequencing was performed with immunoSEQ multiplex PCR; in TCRdb, only in-frame clones are kept and a portion is missing. The data contain some 190,000 clones, 50% to 60% of them seen just once; the ten biggest clones take up roughly 0.7%. The treatment denotes: oral pan-JAK inhibitor, 5-10 mg twice daily. The sequencing here drew on CD4+ T cells sorted from blood, taken at week 4, from a patient treated with tofacitinib. Every receptor here comes from a human donor with alopecia areata.

The CDR3 DNA reads as TGTGCCAGCAGCCAAGAGGGGACGAGCTTCTACGAGCAGTACTTC. This sequence encodes CASSQEGTSFYEQYF. This chain connects TRBV14 to TRBJ2-7, with D possibly being TRBD1 or TRBD2 (5 bases each). The CDR3 consists of 15 residues. CDR1 SGHDN and CDR2 FVKESK come from the germline V gene. V lost 0 bases to trimming and J lost 3 bases, with 12 bases between them.

The rearrangement uses TRBV30 and TRBJ1-1; the match to TRBD1 covers 12 bases. In germline, CDR1 is GTSNPN, CDR2 SVGIG (reference sequence). Losses at the gene ends were 6 bases for V and 2 bases for J; bases not matched to a gene: 16. This CDR3 has 18 residues. CDR3 amino acids: CACTSLGTGGIINTEAFF. The CDR3 coding sequence is TGTGCCTGCACCTCTTTGGGGACAGGGGGCATAATAAACACTGAAGCTTTCTTT.

The sample holds a few counts of this clone. V is TRBV7-9 and J is TRBJ2-7; possible D gene TRBD1, 5 bases. This CDR3 contains 14 residues. V was shortened by 2 bases and J by 2 bases, with 10 bases between the two germline ends. Per germline, CDR1 SEHNR and CDR2 FQNEAQ (reference sequence). As DNA, the CDR3 is TGTGCCAGCAGCTTAAAAATAGGGGCCTACGAGCAGTACTTC. As protein: CASSLKIGAYEQYF.

The V gene is TRBV30, the J gene TRBJ2-7; D possibly corresponds to TRBD2 (6 bases). The V end lost 2 bases, the J end lost 3 bases, and 11 bases lay between the germline ends. The CDR3 loop spans 13 amino acids. Germline V gene data show CDR1 as GTSNPN and CDR2 as SVGIG (reference sequence). The CDR3 DNA follows: TGTGCCTGGAGTTCCGGGACTTACTACGAGCAGTACTTC. As protein: CAWSSGTYYEQYF. Full variable domain (outside the CDR3, taken from reference TRBV30 and TRBJ2-7): SQTIHQWPATLVQPVGSPLSLECTVEGTSNPNLYWYRQAAGRGLQLLFYSVGIGQISSEVPQNLSASRPQDRQFILSSKKLLLSDSGFYLCAWSSGTYYEQYFGPGTRLTVT.

This sequence joins TRBV7-2 and TRBJ2-5, with D perhaps matching TRBD2 (6 bases). CDR1 SGHTA and CDR2 FQGNSA come from the germline V gene. V was cut by 5 bases and J by 1 base, with 11 bases left in between. This CDR3 comprises 14 residues. The CDR3 bases are TGTGCCAGCAGCCGTAGCGGCTCCCAAGAGACCCAGTACTTC. This gives the protein CASSRSGSQETQYF. The variable domain in full, with the rest retrieved from reference TRBV7-2 and TRBJ2-5, is GAGVSQSPSNKVTEKGKDVELRCDPISGHTALYWYRQSLGQGLEFLIYFQGNSAPDKSGLPSDRFSAERTGGSVSTLTIQRTQQEDSAVYLCASSRSGSQETQYFGPGTRLLVL.

The chain is built from TRBV4-1 and TRBJ1-3; 10 bases map to TRBD1. J lost 1 base, V lost 1 base, and 7 bases had no gene match. The CDR3 is 18 amino acids. Germline assignment: CDR1 MGHRA and CDR2 YSYEKL. The CDR3 is CASSQGSPGQGSGNTIYF. The CDR3 nucleotides are TGCGCCAGCAGCCAAGGATCACCGGGACAGGGGTCTGGAAACACCATATATTTT.

The chain links TRBV5-1 to TRBJ1-2; D may be TRBD1 (6 bases). The CDR3 extends over 12 amino acids. From germline, CDR1 is SGHRS and CDR2 YFSETQ. Trimming left V 4 bases short and J 4 bases short, with 8 bases between. The chain's CDR3 is CASSRDIYGYTF. The CDR3 DNA sequence: TGCGCCAGCAGCAGGGACATCTATGGCTACACCTTC.

CDR3 sequence reads: CASSVGQGAPNTEAFF. The CDR3 nucleotides are TGTGCCAGCAGCGTCGGACAGGGGGCGCCGAACACTGAAGCTTTCTTT. The chain is built from TRBV7-9 and TRBJ1-1; 11 positions match TRBD1. J was trimmed by 1 base and V by 5 bases; bases with no gene match: 6. Germline V gene sequence: CDR1 SEHNR, CDR2 FQNEAQ (reference sequence). The CDR3 spans 16 residues.

J is TRBJ1-2 and V is TRBV2; D is undetermined. The CDR3 runs to 12 residues. Germline CDR1 and CDR2: SNHLY and FYNNEI. With 4 bases removed from V and 6 bases from J, the gap between germline ends came to 9 bases. The CDR3 reads CASSGEYDGYTF. In nucleotides, the CDR3 is TGTGCCAGCAGTGGGGAATATGATGGCTACACCTTC.

The CDR3 loop reads CASSMAMGLAGKTQETQYF. The CDR3 nucleotides are TGTGCCAGTAGTATGGCTATGGGACTAGCGGGGAAAACACAAGAGACCCAGTACTTC. The J gene is TRBJ2-5, the V gene TRBV19; 13 bases agree with TRBD2. The J segment lost 2 bases and the V segment lost 3 bases, leaving 12 bases of the junction unmatched. CDR3 length equals 19 residues. Germline CDR1 LNHDA, CDR2 SQIVND (reference sequence).

The chain couples TRBV30 to TRBJ2-3; 7 positions agree with TRBD1. The CDR3 consists of 15 residues. CDR1 is GTSNPN, CDR2 SVGIG, per germline (reference sequence). V lost 1 base and J lost 2; bases outside the gene matches: 6. Here the CDR3 DNA reads TGTGCCTGGAGTGCGGGACAGAGAGACACAGATACGCAGTATTTT. It is translated as CAWSAGQRDTDTQYF.

There are a few counts of this clone. The V and J genes are TRBV10-3 and TRBJ2-2; a possible D gene is TRBD1 (6 bases). Germline-derived CDR1 and CDR2 are ENHRY and SYGVKD. The V gene lost 6 bases and the J gene lost 3 bases, with 11 bases spanning the gap. The CDR3 spans 14 residues. CDR3 coding DNA: TGTGCCATCAGCCGCGAGGGGGACACCGGGGAGCTGTTTTTT. Translation: CAISREGDTGELFF.

The chain combines TRBV30 with TRBJ1-2, with a weak D call TRBD1 (5 bases). Trimming stripped 1 base from V and 2 bases from J, with 17 bases between. The CDR3 sequence is 16 residues long. Germline assignment: CDR1 GTSNPN and CDR2 SVGIG (reference sequence). CDR3 DNA: TGTGCCTGGAGTGACCTCCTCGGTTGGGGGAACTATGGCTACACCTTC. Its translation: CAWSDLLGWGNYGYTF.

The rearrangement links TRBV11-1 to TRBJ1-4; D is ambiguous. V lost 5 bases to trimming and J lost 5 bases, with 6 bases between them. CDR1 SGHAT and CDR2 FQDESV come from the germline V gene (reference sequence). The CDR3 is 12 amino acids. This chain's CDR3 is CASSRLNEKLFF. The CDR3 region has the DNA TGTGCCAGCAGCCGGCTGAATGAAAAACTGTTTTTT.

This chain links TRBV29-1 with TRBJ1-1, with TRBD1 identical over 9 bases. Germline V gene lookup returns CDR1 SQVTM and CDR2 ANQGSEA. This CDR3 is built from 12 residues. V was pared by 6 bases and J by 5 bases, with 4 bases of the junction left unmatched. The CDR3 here is CSVRTGATEAFF. For the CDR3, the DNA is TGCAGCGTCCGGACAGGGGCTACTGAAGCTTTCTTT. Supplemented by reference TRBV29-1 and TRBJ1-1, the full variable domain reads SAVISQKPSRDICQRGTSLTIQCQVDSQVTMMFWYRQQPGQSLTLIATANQGSEATYESGFVIDKFPISRPNLTFSTLTVSNMSPEDSSIYLCSVRTGATEAFFGQGTRLTVV.

This clone was counted between two and nine times. The gene calls are TRBV18 and TRBJ2-1; a possible D gene is TRBD2 (5 bases). The V end lost 0 bases, the J end lost 6 bases, and 15 bases lay between the germline ends. The germline CDR1 and CDR2 sequences are KGHSH and LQKENI. The CDR3 extends over 16 amino acids. CDR3 DNA: TGTGCCAGCTCACCACCGACCGGGGTGACCCCCAATGAGCAGTTCTTC. It codes for CASSPPTGVTPNEQFF.

V and J are TRBV25-1 and TRBJ2-1; 13 positions agree with TRBD2. The CDR3 covers 17 residues. Unmatched junction bases numbered 7, after V lost 6 bases and J lost 2 bases. Germline V gene sequence: CDR1 MGHDK, CDR2 SYGVNS. The CDR3 reads CASRAGTSGDAYNEQFF. CDR3 in DNA: TGTGCCAGCAGGGCCGGGACTAGCGGGGATGCCTACAATGAGCAGTTCTTC.

The CDR3 DNA is TGTGCCATCAGTGAGCAGGGGAGGGCCAATGAGCAGTTCTTC. Amino acid sequence: CAISEQGRANEQFF. The chain joins TRBV10-3 to TRBJ2-1, with a weak D call TRBD2 (7 bases). With 2 bases removed from V and 6 bases from J, the gap between germline ends came to 11 bases. The CDR3 extends over 14 amino acids. Germline loops: CDR1 ENHRY, CDR2 SYGVKD.

This chain joins TRBV30 and TRBJ1-1, with D perhaps matching TRBD1 (5 bases). Germline CDR1 reads GTSNPN; CDR2 reads SVGIG (reference sequence). V was pared by 1 base and J by 1 base, with 16 bases between. The CDR3 consists of 16 residues. The CDR3 spells CAWSATPGGRNTEAFF. As DNA, the CDR3 is TGTGCCTGGAGTGCGACCCCCGGGGGGAGGAACACTGAAGCTTTCTTT.

This clone was recorded a few times. The chain joins TRBV27 to TRBJ2-1, with D possibly matching TRBD1 (7 bases). Germline V CDR1 and CDR2: MNHEY, SMNVEV (reference sequence). The CDR3 totals 14 residues. Trimming shortened V by 5 bases and J by 15 bases, and 23 bases separated the two germline ends. For the CDR3, the DNA is TGTGCCAGCAGTCCCAACTTCGACAGGGAGGTTCCGTTCTTC. This translates into CASSPNFDREVPFF.

This chain joins TRBV18 and TRBJ2-2, with D perhaps matching TRBD1 (7 bases). The CDR3 sequence is 14 residues long. Germline V gene lookup returns CDR1 KGHSH and CDR2 LQKENI. Trimming removed 6 bases from V and 7 bases from J, with 15 bases in between. CDR3 in amino acids: CASSLRQGGGELFF. The CDR3 DNA is TGTGCCAGCTCCCTGAGACAGGGAGGCGGGGAGCTGTTTTTT.

This clone was seen a few times. V and J are TRBV29-1 and TRBJ1-1, with 7 positions matching TRBD1. V gave up 2 bases and J gave up 4 bases; unmatched junction bases: 7. Germline V lookup: CDR1 SQVTM, CDR2 ANQGSEA. CDR3 length: 14 amino acids. The CDR3 is CSVEIQGVGTEAFF. In DNA form, the CDR3 reads TGCAGCGTTGAAATCCAGGGGGTGGGCACTGAAGCTTTCTTT.

The gene calls are TRBV6-6 and TRBJ2-6; no reliable D call. V lost 0 bases, J lost 2 bases, and 5 bases lay in between. Germline V gives CDR1 MNHNY, CDR2 SVGAGI (reference sequence). CDR3 size: 15 residues. CDR3 protein: CASSYSWAGANVLTF. In DNA form, the CDR3 reads TGTGCCAGCAGTTACTCTTGGGCTGGGGCCAACGTCCTGACTTTC.

This clone has at least ten counts. V usage is TRBV27 and J usage is TRBJ1-5, with TRBD1 matching 9 bases. V lost 4 bases to trimming and J lost 3 bases; unmatched junction nucleotides: 4. CDR1 is MNHEY, CDR2 SMNVEV, per germline (reference sequence). CDR3 length equals 15 residues. The DNA of the CDR3 is TGTGCCAGCAGTTCCGGGACAGGGAACAATCAGCCCCAGCATTTT. Its protein is CASSSGTGNNQPQHF.

This clone has just a few counts. The chain uses TRBV7-3 and TRBJ2-3, with D perhaps matching TRBD1 (6 bases). The CDR3 has 15 residues. V lost 4 bases and J 6 bases, leaving 17 bases between the germline ends. The V gene's germline CDR1 is SGHTA and CDR2 FQGTGA. CDR3 amino acids: CASSYSGAPGDTQYF. DNA for the CDR3: TGTGCCAGCAGCTACTCAGGGGCGCCTGGGGATACGCAGTATTTT.